The present TCR beta chain was sequenced within a study of T cell responses to AZD1222 COVID-19 vaccine. Study results and limitations: When two AZD1222 doses had been given, Spike-specific TCR breadth and depth rose.

The CDR3 consists of 15 residues. V gave up 0 bases and J gave up 5 bases; unmatched junction bases: 4. CDR1 SGHTS and CDR2 YDEGEE come from the germline V gene. This clone came up a few times. The antigen is undetermined. The protocol was immunoSEQ multiplex PCR, while the TCRdb copy is restricted to in-frame clones and leaves out a portion. The data hold over 95,000 clones, with 80% to 95% observed a single time. The starting material was peripheral blood, obtained on day 0 of AZD1222 vaccination. The V and J genes are TRBV5-8 and TRBJ1-2; 10 nucleotides agree with TRBD1. This receptor was obtained from an adult in good health. The CDR3: CASSLGDRGSYGYTF. Written as DNA, the CDR3 is TGTGCCAGCAGCTTGGGGGACAGGGGCTCGTATGGCTACACCTTC.